This is a list of T cell receptor beta chains from one sample in a study of blood T cell repertoires in COVID-19. The method was immunoSEQ multiplex PCR; TCRdb's version includes in-frame clones alone and lacks a portion of them. The sample shows 100,000 to 150,000 clones, 85% to 90% of them seen only once. The sample taken for sequencing was peripheral blood. These receptor sequences come from a woman aged 80 or over with acute or convalescent COVID-19. Both conserved end residues are part of each CDR3. A D gene is named only where the DNA matches it firmly. Clone size is stated in some rows and not others, as once, few, many or a class when expanded.

v_call: TRBV6-1
d_call: TRBD1
cdr3_length: 21
j_call: TRBJ1-1
clone_size: -
cdr3_nt: TGTGCCAGCAGTGAAATCGGAGGGACAGGGGGCCCTAGCTTGTTCAGAACTGAAGCTTTCTTT
cdr3_aa: CASSEIGGTGGPSLFRTEAFF

v_call: TRBV6-5
d_call: -
cdr3_length: 15
j_call: TRBJ2-2
clone_size: few
cdr3_nt: TGTGCCAGCAGACCCTTTTGGGGGCAGAGCGGGGAGCTGTTTTTT
cdr3_aa: CASRPFWGQSGELFF

v_call: TRBV28
d_call: TRBD1
cdr3_length: 14
j_call: TRBJ1-5
clone_size: few
cdr3_nt: TGTGCCAGCAACTCGGACAGGGGGCATCAGCCCCAGCATTTT
cdr3_aa: CASNSDRGHQPQHF

v_call: TRBV5-1
d_call: -
cdr3_length: 15
j_call: TRBJ1-4
clone_size: -
cdr3_nt: TGCGCCAGCAGCTTCACAGCAGCAACTAATGAAAAACTGTTTTTT
cdr3_aa: CASSFTAATNEKLFF

v_call: TRBV28
d_call: TRBD1
cdr3_length: 19
j_call: TRBJ1-2
clone_size: -
cdr3_nt: TGTGCCAGCAGCAGTTGGGACAGGGCTTTATCCTCTACGGTGGGTGGCTACACCTTC
cdr3_aa: CASSSWDRALSSTVGGYTF

v_call: TRBV28
d_call: -
cdr3_length: 14
j_call: TRBJ1-2
clone_size: -
cdr3_nt: TGTGCCAGCATCTATTCGGGAGGGAACTATGGCTACACCTTC
cdr3_aa: CASIYSGGNYGYTF

v_call: TRBV25-1
d_call: TRBD1
cdr3_length: 15
j_call: TRBJ2-3
clone_size: once
cdr3_nt: TGTGCCAGCAGTTCCCCGGGGACAGGGTCAGATACGCAGTATTTT
cdr3_aa: CASSSPGTGSDTQYF

v_call: TRBV2
d_call: -
cdr3_length: 13
j_call: TRBJ1-5
clone_size: -
cdr3_nt: TGTGCCTGTCGAGTTTACAGGAATCAGCCCCAGCATTTT
cdr3_aa: CACRVYRNQPQHF

v_call: TRBV15
d_call: -
cdr3_length: 16
j_call: TRBJ1-3
clone_size: -
cdr3_nt: TGTGCCACCAGCAGAGAAATGGCGGGAGGAGAAAACACCATATATTTT
cdr3_aa: CATSREMAGGENTIYF

v_call: TRBV12-3/TRBV12-4
d_call: -
cdr3_length: 13
j_call: TRBJ1-2
clone_size: -
cdr3_nt: TGTGCCAGCAGCTTGGGGGCCCGGGATGGCTACACCTTC
cdr3_aa: CASSLGARDGYTF

v_call: TRBV9
d_call: -
cdr3_length: 16
j_call: TRBJ2-7
clone_size: once
cdr3_nt: TGTGCCAGCAGCCCTCGATCAAACAGGGATATCTACGAGCAGTACTTC
cdr3_aa: CASSPRSNRDIYEQYF

v_call: TRBV7-2
d_call: -
cdr3_length: 12
j_call: TRBJ1-5
clone_size: -
cdr3_nt: TGTGCCAGCAGCTCCGGGGATCAGCCCCAGCATTTT
cdr3_aa: CASSSGDQPQHF

v_call: TRBV9
d_call: TRBD1
cdr3_length: 21
j_call: TRBJ1-6
clone_size: -
cdr3_nt: TGTGCCAGCAGCGTAGTATCCTGTGGGACAGGGCTAAGGTATAGGAATTCACCCCTCCACTTT
cdr3_aa: CASSVVSCGTGLRYRNSPLHF

v_call: TRBV5-5
d_call: -
cdr3_length: 16
j_call: TRBJ1-4
clone_size: -
cdr3_nt: TGTGCCAGCAGCCCTAGTCCGAAGGAGTCAAATGAAAAACTGTTTTTT
cdr3_aa: CASSPSPKESNEKLFF

v_call: TRBV5-6
d_call: -
cdr3_length: 15
j_call: TRBJ1-3
clone_size: -
cdr3_nt: TGTGCCAGCAGCTCGCGGCTGTACTTCAAAAACACCATATATTTT
cdr3_aa: CASSSRLYFKNTIYF

v_call: TRBV28
d_call: -
cdr3_length: 13
j_call: TRBJ2-1
clone_size: -
cdr3_nt: TGTGCCAGCAGCCTCCCGGTCCCCGGTGAGCAGTTCTTC
cdr3_aa: CASSLPVPGEQFF

v_call: TRBV4-1
d_call: TRBD1
cdr3_length: 18
j_call: TRBJ2-3
clone_size: many
cdr3_nt: TGCGCCAGCAGCCAAGTAGCCGGGACAGGGGGAAACACAGATACGCAGTATTTT
cdr3_aa: CASSQVAGTGGNTDTQYF

v_call: TRBV5-6
d_call: TRBD1
cdr3_length: 14
j_call: TRBJ1-2
clone_size: -
cdr3_nt: TGTGCCAGCAGCCTGGGGAGACAGGGGGATGGCTACACCTTC
cdr3_aa: CASSLGRQGDGYTF

v_call: TRBV2
d_call: -
cdr3_length: 13
j_call: TRBJ1-6
clone_size: few
cdr3_nt: TGTGCCAGCAGTGATGACCGGGGATCACCCCTCCACTTT
cdr3_aa: CASSDDRGSPLHF

v_call: TRBV18
d_call: TRBD1
cdr3_length: 17
j_call: TRBJ1-2
clone_size: -
cdr3_nt: TGTGCCAGCTCACCGCGGACAGGGGCCGCGCCCCCGAATGGCTACACCTTC
cdr3_aa: CASSPRTGAAPPNGYTF

v_call: TRBV7-8
d_call: -
cdr3_length: 12
j_call: TRBJ1-2
clone_size: -
cdr3_nt: TGTGCCAGCAGCCCCAGCGGCATAGGCTACACCTTC
cdr3_aa: CASSPSGIGYTF

v_call: TRBV4-3
d_call: TRBD1
cdr3_length: 16
j_call: TRBJ2-7
clone_size: -
cdr3_nt: TGCGCCAGCAGTGCTACCACAAGGGGGCAGGGCTACGAGCAGTACTTC
cdr3_aa: CASSATTRGQGYEQYF

v_call: TRBV4-3
d_call: -
cdr3_length: 15
j_call: TRBJ1-4
clone_size: once
cdr3_nt: TGCGCCAGCAGCCAAACCGGGGGGCAAGGGGAAAAACTGTTTTTT
cdr3_aa: CASSQTGGQGEKLFF

v_call: TRBV6-5
d_call: TRBD1
cdr3_length: 14
j_call: TRBJ1-2
clone_size: -
cdr3_nt: TGTGCCAGCATCCTAGACAGGGGGAATTATGGCTACACCTTC
cdr3_aa: CASILDRGNYGYTF

v_call: TRBV7-9
d_call: -
cdr3_length: 15
j_call: TRBJ1-1
clone_size: -
cdr3_nt: TGTGCCAGCAGCTCCCGGGACACCTGGAGCGATGAAGCTTTCTTT
cdr3_aa: CASSSRDTWSDEAFF

v_call: TRBV5-5
d_call: -
cdr3_length: 15
j_call: TRBJ1-6
clone_size: few
cdr3_nt: TGTGCCAGCAGCTTGGGTCCAGGGTGGAATTCACCCCTCCACTTT
cdr3_aa: CASSLGPGWNSPLHF

v_call: TRBV6-1
d_call: -
cdr3_length: 16
j_call: TRBJ2-3
clone_size: -
cdr3_nt: TGTGCCAGCAGTGAACGGCTGGCAGGGCCCACAGATACGCAGTATTTT
cdr3_aa: CASSERLAGPTDTQYF

v_call: TRBV11-2
d_call: -
cdr3_length: 16
j_call: TRBJ2-5
clone_size: -
cdr3_nt: TGTGCCAGCAGCTTAACGAGAGTCGTTAAGAGAGAGACCCAGTACTTC
cdr3_aa: CASSLTRVVKRETQYF

v_call: TRBV5-5
d_call: -
cdr3_length: 14
j_call: TRBJ2-3
clone_size: few
cdr3_nt: TGTGCCAGCAGCACCCGGGAGTACACAGATACGCAGTATTTT
cdr3_aa: CASSTREYTDTQYF

v_call: TRBV4-1
d_call: TRBD2
cdr3_length: 16
j_call: TRBJ2-1
clone_size: -
cdr3_nt: TGCGCCAGCAGCCAACATCGCGGGGGGACGAACAATGAGCAGTTCTTC
cdr3_aa: CASSQHRGGTNNEQFF

v_call: TRBV15
d_call: -
cdr3_length: 13
j_call: TRBJ2-1
clone_size: -
cdr3_nt: TGTGCCACCAGCAGAGACGGAGACAATGAGCAGTTCTTC
cdr3_aa: CATSRDGDNEQFF

v_call: TRBV18
d_call: -
cdr3_length: 12
j_call: TRBJ2-6
clone_size: -
cdr3_nt: TGTGCCAGCTCACCTAGGGCCAACGTCCTGACTTTC
cdr3_aa: CASSPRANVLTF

v_call: TRBV6-2/TRBV6-3
d_call: -
cdr3_length: 16
j_call: TRBJ1-3
clone_size: -
cdr3_nt: TGTGCCAGCAGTTACACGGAGAGCTACTCTGGAAACACCATATATTTT
cdr3_aa: CASSYTESYSGNTIYF

v_call: TRBV19
d_call: -
cdr3_length: 13
j_call: TRBJ2-7
clone_size: -
cdr3_nt: TGTGCCAGTAGTATCACCCTAAGCTACGAGCAGTACTTC
cdr3_aa: CASSITLSYEQYF

v_call: TRBV2
d_call: TRBD2
cdr3_length: 14
j_call: TRBJ2-3
clone_size: once
cdr3_nt: TGTGCCAGCAGTGAAGCGGGGGGAGGGGATACGCAGTATTTT
cdr3_aa: CASSEAGGGDTQYF

v_call: TRBV21-1
d_call: -
cdr3_length: 14
j_call: TRBJ1-1
clone_size: -
cdr3_nt: TGTGCCAGCAGCCCACAGGGGTTCGGCGCTGAAGCTTTCTTT
cdr3_aa: CASSPQGFGAEAFF

v_call: TRBV12-3/TRBV12-4
d_call: -
cdr3_length: 13
j_call: TRBJ1-1
clone_size: -
cdr3_nt: TGTGCCAGCAGTTTTTCGGCAGGTGGTAAAGCTTTCTTT
cdr3_aa: CASSFSAGGKAFF

v_call: TRBV20-1
d_call: -
cdr3_length: 11
j_call: TRBJ2-5
clone_size: -
cdr3_nt: TGCAGTGCTAGACCCGGAGAGACCCAGTACTTC
cdr3_aa: CSARPGETQYF

v_call: TRBV4-3
d_call: -
cdr3_length: 14
j_call: TRBJ2-2
clone_size: -
cdr3_nt: TGCGCCAGCAGCCAAGATACGAACACCGGGGAGCTGTTTTTT
cdr3_aa: CASSQDTNTGELFF

v_call: TRBV9
d_call: -
cdr3_length: 16
j_call: TRBJ2-1
clone_size: few
cdr3_nt: TGTGCCAGCAGCCCCATGTCAAGGGGCAACTACAATGAGCAGTTCTTC
cdr3_aa: CASSPMSRGNYNEQFF

v_call: TRBV5-1
d_call: -
cdr3_length: 14
j_call: TRBJ2-1
clone_size: -
cdr3_nt: TGCGCCAGCAGCTTGGCCACCTGGGGCGATGAGCAGTTCTTC
cdr3_aa: CASSLATWGDEQFF

v_call: TRBV18
d_call: TRBD1
cdr3_length: 15
j_call: TRBJ1-2
clone_size: -
cdr3_nt: TGTGCCAGCTCACCGCCGGGACAGGGGGCCTATGGCTACACCTTC
cdr3_aa: CASSPPGQGAYGYTF

v_call: TRBV7-9
d_call: -
cdr3_length: 13
j_call: TRBJ1-5
clone_size: -
cdr3_nt: TGTGCCAGCAGCTCGCGTACTACTCAGCCCCAGCATTTT
cdr3_aa: CASSSRTTQPQHF

v_call: TRBV12-3/TRBV12-4
d_call: -
cdr3_length: 11
j_call: TRBJ1-1
clone_size: -
cdr3_nt: TGTGCCAGCAGCCGCCGGGGATTGGCTTTCTTT
cdr3_aa: CASSRRGLAFF

v_call: TRBV7-8
d_call: TRBD1
cdr3_length: 16
j_call: TRBJ1-2
clone_size: -
cdr3_nt: TGTGCCAGCAGAGCGGACAGGGCAGCCCTCAGCGGTGGCTACACCTTC
cdr3_aa: CASRADRAALSGGYTF

v_call: TRBV6-5
d_call: -
cdr3_length: 12
j_call: TRBJ1-1
clone_size: -
cdr3_nt: TGTGCCAGCAGTTCTCTGCCGGCTGAAGCTTTCTTT
cdr3_aa: CASSSLPAEAFF

v_call: TRBV28
d_call: -
cdr3_length: 17
j_call: TRBJ1-5
clone_size: -
cdr3_nt: TGTGCCAGCAGTACCCTGGAGGCGGCGTTTAGCAATCAGCCCCAGCATTTT
cdr3_aa: CASSTLEAAFSNQPQHF

v_call: TRBV19
d_call: -
cdr3_length: 15
j_call: TRBJ1-5
clone_size: -
cdr3_nt: TGTGCCAGTTCTCGGGGGGACGGCCGCAATCAGCCCCAGCATTTT
cdr3_aa: CASSRGDGRNQPQHF

v_call: TRBV9
d_call: TRBD1
cdr3_length: 16
j_call: TRBJ2-2
clone_size: -
cdr3_nt: TGTGCCAGCAGCATCGGGACAGGTCGGGGCACCGGGGAGCTGTTTTTT
cdr3_aa: CASSIGTGRGTGELFF